This T cell receptor beta chain was observed in a study of PD-L1 blockade in urothelial cancer. Study information: Analyses used blood from 3 weeks (second dose) and 6 weeks after treatment start. Reported median T cell count for blood samples was some 140,000.

This table comes from immunoSEQ multiplex PCR, and its TCRdb copy is limited to in-frame clones, with some not included. This sample carries tens of thousands of clones, 79% of them seen once, and the ten largest clones take about 10%. Noted time point: pretreatment peripheral blood. This clone was detected once. Unmatched junction bases numbered 10, after V lost 5 bases and J lost 10 bases. Germline CDR1 is SQVTM and CDR2 is ANQGSEA. This CDR3 region has 13 residues. This TCR was sampled from a man between 65 and 85 years old with urothelial cancer. The sequencing here drew on PBMCs, taken around atezolizumab (anti-PD-L1) treatment. The rearrangement joins TRBV29-1 to TRBJ1-5, with 8 bases fitting TRBD1. CDR3 amino acids: CSVLTGGEGPQHF. CDR3 DNA: TGCAGCGTTTTAACAGGGGGTGAAGGCCCCCAGCATTTT.